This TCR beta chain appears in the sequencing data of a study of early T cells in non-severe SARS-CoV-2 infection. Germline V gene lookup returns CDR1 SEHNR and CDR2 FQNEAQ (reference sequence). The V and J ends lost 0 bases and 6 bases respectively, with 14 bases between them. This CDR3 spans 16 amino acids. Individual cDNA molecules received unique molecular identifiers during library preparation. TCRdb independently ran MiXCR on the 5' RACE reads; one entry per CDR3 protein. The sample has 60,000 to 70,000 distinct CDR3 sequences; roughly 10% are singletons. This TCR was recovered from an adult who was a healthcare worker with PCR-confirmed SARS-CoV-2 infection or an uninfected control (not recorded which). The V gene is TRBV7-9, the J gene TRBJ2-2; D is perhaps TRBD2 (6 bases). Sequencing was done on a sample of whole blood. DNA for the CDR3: TGTGCCAGCAGCTTAGCCAGGCCGGCTAGCGCCGGGGAGCTGTTTTTT. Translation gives CASSLARPASAGELFF.